The subject of this entry is one TCR beta chain. What it binds is not known. The same CDR3 is also encoded by other DNA sequences in this sample. The sample is drawn from a study of shared clonotypes between healthy human individuals. Study outcomes and limitations: The sharing of 4.5% to 5% of naive CD4 clonotypes was seen across a handful of donors. A generally larger estimated richness was seen in naive subsets than in memory subsets.

Clones were sequenced by immunoSEQ multiplex PCR, and TCRdb holds only the in-frame ones, with some missing. Of more than 2 million clones listed, approximately 92% are singletons. The CDR3 consists of 13 residues. Between the trimmed V and J ends, which lost 5 bases and 8 bases, there was a span of 12 bases. CDR1 is SEHNR, CDR2 FQNEAQ, per germline (reference sequence). Cells designated naive CD8 were CD45RO-negative and were positively selected for CCR7, with terminally differentiated effector memory CD45RA+ cells excluded. Within Nashville, Tennessee resided all donors, each a Caucasian adult. The gene calls are TRBV7-9 and TRBJ1-4; D not certain. The clonotype comes from a man aged 18 to 29 in good health. Some clones in this sample may be carry-over from other donors' samples. Sequencing was carried out using naive CD8+ T cells from PBMCs. The DNA for the CDR3 is TGTGCCAGCAGCCCCCCGCTTGGGGAAAAACTGTTTTTT. This encodes CASSPPLGEKLFF.